A single sample is the source of the 32 T cell receptor beta chains below, sequenced in a study of T cell responses to AZD1222 COVID-19 vaccine. Here immunoSEQ multiplex PCR was the method, and the copy in TCRdb shows in-frame clones only, minus some. The sample lists about 130,000 clones; 89% were seen once. Source: peripheral blood, taken on day 0 of AZD1222 vaccination. The receptors stem from an adult in good health.

This chain joins TRBV16 and TRBJ1-1; D is uncertain. The CDR3 totals 15 residues. The V and J ends lost 0 bases and 0 bases respectively, with 8 bases between them. Looked up from germline, CDR1 is KGHSY and CDR2 is FQNENV. This CDR3 is CASSQSAGMNTEAFF. The CDR3 DNA is TGTGCCAGCAGCCAATCAGCGGGGATGAACACTGAAGCTTTCTTT.

This chain joins TRBV27 and TRBJ2-7; tentatively, D is TRBD1 or TRBD2 (5 bases each). The germline V gene encodes CDR1 MNHEY and CDR2 SMNVEV (reference sequence). This CDR3 comprises 13 residues. With 5 bases removed from V and 6 bases from J, the gap between germline ends came to 14 bases. The CDR3 protein is CASSIGATGEQYF. The CDR3 DNA reads TGTGCCAGCAGTATCGGGGCGACGGGCGAGCAGTACTTC.

The rearrangement joins TRBV7-2 to TRBJ1-2, with 9 bases fitting TRBD1. Germline CDR1 and CDR2: SGHTA and FQGNSA. The CDR3 is made up of 13 amino acids. Trimming at V came to 5 bases and at J to 8 bases, leaving 6 bases not matched to a gene. Here the CDR3 reads CASSTGTGKGYTF. Here the CDR3 DNA reads TGTGCCAGCAGCACTGGGACAGGGAAGGGCTACACCTTC.

CDR3 nucleotides: TGCAGCGTTGTTTGGCAGGGCGACTATGGCTACACCTTC. This sequence encodes CSVVWQGDYGYTF. This sequence joins TRBV29-1 and TRBJ1-2, with D maybe TRBD1 (5 bases). Looked up from germline, CDR1 is SQVTM and CDR2 is ANQGSEA. The CDR3 runs 13 residues. V dropped 4 bases and J dropped 3 bases, with 12 bases sitting between them.

The rearrangement joins TRBV7-9 to TRBJ2-1; D remains unclear. Germline CDR1 reads SEHNR; CDR2 reads FQNEAQ (reference sequence). V gave up 0 bases and J gave up 6 bases, with 9 bases separating them. This CDR3 is built from 14 residues. The CDR3 region is CASSLASRSNEQFF. DNA for the CDR3: TGTGCCAGCAGCTTAGCGTCCAGGTCCAATGAGCAGTTCTTC.

The chain links TRBV6-5 to TRBJ1-6; D remains ambiguous. V lost 7 bases, J lost 8 bases, and 18 bases lay in between. Germline CDR1 and CDR2: MNHEY and SVGAGI. This CDR3 has 15 amino acids. CDR3: CASTPRQTADSPLHF. For the CDR3, the DNA is TGTGCCAGCACCCCAAGGCAAACTGCCGATTCACCCCTCCACTTT.

The chain carries TRBV6-2 or TRBV6-3 and TRBJ1-1; no firm D call. Germline CDR1 MNHEY, CDR2 SVGEGT. The ends were cut back, 5 bases at V and 7 bases at J, with 8 bases in the middle. The length of the CDR3 is 11 residues. The CDR3 reads CASSKTDEAFF. CDR3 nucleotides: TGTGCCAGCAGTAAGACGGATGAAGCTTTCTTT.

The rearrangement joins TRBV5-4 to TRBJ1-6; 7 positions match TRBD1. V was pared by 4 bases and J by 9 bases, with 10 bases of the junction left unmatched. Germline V gene data show CDR1 as SGHNT and CDR2 as YYREEE (reference sequence). This CDR3 is built from 15 residues. DNA of the CDR3: TGTGCCAGCAGCATTGACAGGGCTACGTCTTCACCCCTCCACTTT. It codes for CASSIDRATSSPLHF.

Only one count was recorded for this clone. V gene TRBV25-1 combines with J gene TRBJ1-3, with D unclear. With 4 bases removed from V and 0 bases from J, the gap between germline ends came to 10 bases. The CDR3 has 15 residues. Germline V gene lookup returns CDR1 MGHDK and CDR2 SYGVNS. The CDR3 DNA is TGTGCCAGCAGTGTAACCGGGAGCTCTGGAAACACCATATATTTT. It yields the protein CASSVTGSSGNTIYF.

V is TRBV6-6 and J is TRBJ1-1, with TRBD1 as a possible D gene (5 bases). CDR1 and CDR2 from the germline V gene are MNHNY and SVGAGI (reference sequence). This CDR3 spans 8 amino acids. V gave up 8 bases and J gave up 10 bases, with 5 bases separating them. CDR3 region: CASGGAFF. The CDR3 bases are TGTGCCAGCGGGGGAGCTTTCTTT.

The chain carries TRBV7-9 and TRBJ1-5; D might be TRBD1 (5 bases). V lost 4 bases and J lost 5, with 15 bases in between. Germline CDR1 is SEHNR and CDR2 is FQNEAQ (reference sequence). The CDR3 totals 15 residues. In DNA form, the CDR3 reads TGTGCCAGCAGCTGGGGCCAAAGGGCCGATCAGCCCCAGCATTTT. It is translated as CASSWGQRADQPQHF.

This chain connects TRBV12-5 to TRBJ2-2; D possibly matches TRBD1 or TRBD2 (6 bases each). CDR1 is LGHNT and CDR2 is FRNRAP in the germline V gene. With 5 bases removed from V and 5 bases from J, the gap between germline ends came to 12 bases. This CDR3 region has 14 residues. The CDR3 DNA follows: TGTGCTAGTGGTACGGGGGCTGGGACCGGGGAGCTGTTTTTT. Translating gives CASGTGAGTGELFF.

V usage is TRBV7-2 and J usage is TRBJ2-7, with 8 bases identical to TRBD2. Trimming at V came to 3 bases and at J to 3 bases, leaving 7 bases not matched to a gene. This CDR3 contains 15 residues. The germline V gene has CDR1 SGHTA and CDR2 FQGNSA. The CDR3 nucleotides read TGTGCCAGCAGCTTCGTGGGGCGGGGGGTCTACGAGCAGTACTTC. This sequence encodes CASSFVGRGVYEQYF.

The rearrangement uses TRBV2 and TRBJ2-5; D perhaps matches TRBD1 (7 bases). Germline-derived CDR1 and CDR2 are SNHLY and FYNNEI. This CDR3 comprises 16 residues. V lost 3 bases, J lost 2 bases, and 16 bases lay in between. The CDR3 region has the DNA TGTGCCAGCAGTGAGGAGCAGGGGGGATCTCAAGAGACCCAGTACTTC. Translation gives CASSEEQGGSQETQYF.

V and J are TRBV5-1 and TRBJ2-5; possibly TRBD1 for D (6 bases). Germline V CDR1 and CDR2: SGHRS, YFSETQ. The CDR3 runs to 15 residues. V was pared by 0 bases and J by 1 base, with 10 bases between. The CDR3 reads CASSLAGQIQETQYF. CDR3 in DNA: TGCGCCAGCAGCTTGGCCGGACAGATCCAAGAGACCCAGTACTTC.

V gene TRBV19 combines with J gene TRBJ1-2; 11 nucleotides match TRBD1. CDR1 LNHDA and CDR2 SQIVND come from the germline V gene (reference sequence). J gave up 3 bases and V 6 bases, and 9 bases lay outside the gene matches. The CDR3 consists of 16 residues. The CDR3 nucleotides read TGTGCCAGTAGACCTTCGGACAGGGGGCACTACTATGGCTACACCTTC. Its protein product is CASRPSDRGHYYGYTF.

The chain links TRBV7-9 to TRBJ2-5, with TRBD1 identical over 7 bases. V shed 3 bases and J 5 bases; nucleotides not matched to a gene: 9. The CDR3 runs to 15 residues. The germline V gene has CDR1 SEHNR and CDR2 FQNEAQ (reference sequence). The CDR3 loop is CASSFDRDGWETQYF. CDR3 nucleotide sequence: TGTGCCAGCAGCTTCGACAGGGACGGATGGGAGACCCAGTACTTC.

The V call is TRBV30, the J call TRBJ1-2; tentative D call: TRBD1 (5 bases). Germline V gene sequence: CDR1 GTSNPN, CDR2 SVGIG (reference sequence). The germline V and J ends were trimmed by 5 bases and 6 bases, with 16 bases remaining between them. There are 13 residues in the CDR3. The CDR3 spells CAWGLPGANGYTF. The DNA for the CDR3 is TGTGCCTGGGGACTACCCGGGGCGAATGGCTACACCTTC.

The rearrangement uses TRBV3-1 (or the pseudogene TRBV3-2) and TRBJ1-1; D gene unclear. Germline V gives CDR1 LGHDT, CDR2 YNNKEL (reference sequence). The CDR3 runs 12 residues. V was shortened by 0 bases and J by 7 bases, with 6 bases between the two germline ends. The CDR3 coding sequence is TGTGCCAGCAGCCAAGAGGGCGATGAAGCTTTCTTT. Translation gives CASSQEGDEAFF.

The chain is built from TRBV5-1 and TRBJ1-6; D not certain. V lost 1 base and J 9 bases, leaving 8 bases between the germline ends. Germline V gene lookup returns CDR1 SGHRS and CDR2 YFSETQ. CDR3 length: 13 amino acids. The DNA for the CDR3 is TGCGCCAGCAGCTTGCTATACGGTTCACCCCTCCACTTT. It encodes CASSLLYGSPLHF.

The genes are TRBV11-2 and TRBJ1-2, with D unresolved. Germline values: CDR1 SGHAT, CDR2 FQNNGV. Trimming pared 4 bases from V and 4 bases from J, leaving 10 bases between. The CDR3 spans 13 residues. The CDR3 region is CASSSIVGYGYTF. The CDR3 nucleotides are TGTGCCAGCAGCTCCATTGTGGGCTATGGCTACACCTTC.

The V gene is TRBV19, the J gene TRBJ1-1, with D tentatively TRBD1 (5 bases). V dropped 6 bases and J dropped 1 base, with 18 bases sitting between them. The CDR3 has 16 residues. CDR1 and CDR2 (germline): LNHDA, SQIVND (reference sequence). The CDR3 region is CASRDKDGWENTEAFF. In DNA, the CDR3 is TGTGCCAGTAGGGACAAGGACGGGTGGGAGAACACTGAAGCTTTCTTT.

The J gene is TRBJ1-1, the V gene TRBV27; D ambiguous. CDR3 length: 14 amino acids. The germline V gene has CDR1 MNHEY and CDR2 SMNVEV (reference sequence). V lost 2 bases, J lost 0 bases, and 7 bases lay in between. The CDR3 sequence is CASSLRGMNTEAFF. The CDR3 coding sequence is TGTGCCAGCAGTTTACGGGGTATGAACACTGAAGCTTTCTTT.

This rearrangement joins TRBV15 to TRBJ2-2, with TRBD2 identical over 11 bases. Germline lookup yields CDR1 LNHNV and CDR2 YYDKDF (reference sequence). The CDR3 runs 17 residues. The J segment lost 0 bases and the V segment lost 7 bases, leaving 7 bases of the junction unmatched. CDR3 residues: CATKSSGGLSNTGELFF. CDR3 coding DNA: TGTGCCACCAAATCTAGCGGGGGGTTATCGAACACCGGGGAGCTGTTTTTT.

V and J are TRBV9 and TRBJ1-4; the D gene is possibly TRBD1 (6 bases). The CDR3 contains 14 residues. V was pared by 3 bases and J by 6 bases, with 12 bases between. CDR1 and CDR2 from the germline V gene are SGDLS and YYNGEE. CDR3 DNA: TGTGCCAGCAGCGACTCTCGGGGGCATGAAAAACTGTTTTTT. Protein: CASSDSRGHEKLFF.

This clone was recorded a few times. The chain recombines TRBV3-1 (or the pseudogene TRBV3-2) with TRBJ2-1; D is unclear. The CDR3 is 13 amino acids. The V and J ends lost 2 bases and 9 bases respectively, with 11 bases between them. The germline gives CDR1 LGHDT, CDR2 YNNKEL (reference sequence). The CDR3 sequence: CASSQFLRSEQFF. The DNA of the CDR3 is TGTGCCAGCAGCCAATTTCTACGCAGTGAGCAGTTCTTC.

This chain uses TRBV3-1 (or the pseudogene TRBV3-2) with TRBJ1-1; unclear D gene. V lost 6 bases and J 0 bases, leaving 14 bases between the germline ends. Germline CDR1 and CDR2: LGHDT and YNNKEL (reference sequence). This CDR3 comprises 15 residues. As DNA, the CDR3 is TGTGCCAGCAGGAGTTGGCCAGCGTTGAACACTGAAGCTTTCTTT. Residues: CASRSWPALNTEAFF.

The chain has TRBV6-1 and TRBJ1-3; a weak D match, TRBD1 (5 bases). The V end was cut by 1 base, the J end by 0 bases, with 13 bases between. Germline-derived CDR1 and CDR2 are MNHNS and SASEGT. The CDR3 runs to 17 residues. The CDR3 DNA follows: TGTGCCAGCAGTGAAGGGGTCGGGGGAAGCTCTGGAAACACCATATATTTT. Amino acid sequence: CASSEGVGGSSGNTIYF.

This clone was seen only a few times. The chain uses TRBV5-6 and TRBJ1-3, with D possibly matching TRBD1 (6 bases). Trimming cost V 4 bases and J 2 bases, with 13 bases left between them. CDR3 length equals 15 residues. Looked up from germline, CDR1 is SGHDT and CDR2 is YYEEEE. CDR3 in amino acids: CASSGLTGTGNTIYF. In DNA form, the CDR3 reads TGTGCCAGCAGCGGCCTAACAGGGACTGGAAACACCATATATTTT.

The chain uses TRBV27 and TRBJ1-6; D may be TRBD1 (6 bases). The CDR3 contains 15 residues. V was shortened by 6 bases and J by 1 base, with 10 bases between the two germline ends. In germline, CDR1 is MNHEY, CDR2 SMNVEV (reference sequence). In DNA, the CDR3 is TGTGCCAGCAGGCAGGGGAGGTCCTATAATTCACCCCTCCACTTT. This sequence encodes CASRQGRSYNSPLHF.

This clone was found once. CDR3 sequence (DNA): TGTGCCAGCAGTTTAGACCTACCCTATGGCTACACCTTC. Translation gives CASSLDLPYGYTF. V and J are TRBV12-3 or TRBV12-4 and TRBJ1-2; no clear D gene. This CDR3 spans 13 amino acids. The V gene lost 1 base and the J gene lost 4 bases, with 7 bases spanning the gap.

V gene TRBV11-2 combines with J gene TRBJ1-1; D remains unclear. Trimming left V 0 bases short and J 7 bases short, with 9 bases between. The CDR3 is 13 residues long. CDR1 is SGHAT, CDR2 FQNNGV, per germline. The CDR3 DNA sequence: TGTGCCAGCAGCTTAGATGGGTCGGGTGAAGCTTTCTTT. Translating it yields CASSLDGSGEAFF.